This TCR beta chain was recorded in a study of blood T cell repertoires in COVID-19 (dated by TCRdb to 2020 to 2021). Regarding the complete study: Samples covering the acute and convalescent phases of COVID-19 were provided by collaborators in the United States, Italy and Spain. The material from the prospective study consisted of cDNA or gDNA derived from T cells, B-cell-depleted T cells, or PBMCs. Subjects who had been exposed to COVID-19, were actively infected with it, or had recovered from it provided the deeply sampled blood TCRbeta repertoires that made up the dataset. A freely available public database, intended as a resource for researchers studying the immune response to SARS-CoV-2, is where the repertoires were released. The samples were drawn from the first 160 participants of the ongoing ImmuneRACE study and from over 950 subjects provided by 6 global collaborators. The sample metadata nearly always contained a de-identified subject ID, COVID-19 status, age in years and sex. Where available, HLA class I and class II types were obtained from metadata supplied by the sample provider rather than from assay-based typing.

Overall study outcomes, separate from this receptor: The amount of clinical and demographic metadata varied by source and participant and was provided uncurated.

Samples from volunteer blood donors who had recovered from COVID-19 were contributed by a second Seattle source. Collaborating institutions collected whole blood in K2EDTA tubes following their own protocols. For TCRbeta analysis, collaborators shipped samples as frozen whole blood, isolated PBMCs, or DNA extracted from either of those sample types. There are a few counts of this clone. Its antigen remains unidentified. Qualities for individual bases were not recorded, and no much larger clone is one base off. The immunoSEQ Assay, a bias-controlled multiplex PCR, was used to amplify TCRbeta CDR3 regions from genomic DNA. The published analysis was carried out like this. The number of nucleated cells in each sample was estimated from the amplification of reference gene primers within the assay. Sequence reads were collapsed and filtered to measure the absolute abundance of every unique TCRbeta CDR3 rearrangement. For each sample, productive Simpson clonality was calculated as the square root of Simpson's diversity index across productive rearrangements. The table was pulled from immuneACCESS by TCRdb, which kept in-frame rearrangements only. Such tables lose some clones; where checked, under half of the loss comes from unresolved V genes, and the rest has no known cause. V, J and clone size were drawn from that table, and D and trimming were deduced from the DNA. The sample records about 170,000 clones, about 85% of which are singletons. The top ten hold 1% to 1.5% of the sample.

The sample was peripheral blood. The sequence derives from a man aged 60 to 75 who had recovered from COVID-19.

The CDR3 protein sequence reads: CASSPGTIPYEQYF. The nucleotides read TGTGCCAGCAGCCCTGGGACTATTCCTTACGAGCAGTACTTC. The chain is assembled from TRBV7-2 and TRBJ2-7; 7 of the junction bases match TRBD2. Compared with germline, V lacks 5 bases and J lacks 4 bases; bases without a gene match: 8. Reading from cysteine to phenylalanine, the CDR3 counts 14 amino acids. Solely the CDR3 DNA is kept, with 42 bases framed from the first base. CDR1 and CDR2, per the germline V gene, are SGHTA and FQGNSA.